Listed below are T cell receptor beta chains from one sample, sequenced in a study of blood T cell repertoires in COVID-19. This table comes from immunoSEQ multiplex PCR, and its TCRdb copy is limited to in-frame clones, with some not included. Of about 94,000 clones detected, roughly 70% appear once; the ten largest clones hold less than 5%. Input material: peripheral blood. The receptors were sampled from a man between 65 and 85 years old with COVID-19, enrolled during active disease. CDR3s include the opening cysteine and the closing phenylalanine or tryptophan. A D gene is named only where the DNA matches it firmly. Part of the rows lack a size; the others show once, few, many or a class for expanded clones.

CDR3 DNA | CDR3 protein | clone size | J gene | D gene | V gene
TGTGCCAGCAGCTTCCAGGGGGACTCTGGAAACACCATATATTTT | CASSFQGDSGNTIYF | . | TRBJ1-3 | TRBD1 | TRBV11-2
TGTGCTAGTGCTTCTGAACTGCGGGCGGGTATGAACACTGAAGCTTTCTTT | CASASELRAGMNTEAFF | . | TRBJ1-1 | . | TRBV12-5
TGTGCCAGCAGCACGAGACTAGCGGAAGAGACCCAGTACTTC | CASSTRLAEETQYF | . | TRBJ2-5 | TRBD2 | TRBV11-2
TGTGCCAGCAGCTCCGGGACAAGTGGCTACACCTTC | CASSSGTSGYTF | . | TRBJ1-2 | . | TRBV5-6
TGCGCCAGCAGCTTGGCACTAGCAGACACCGGGGAGCTGTTTTTT | CASSLALADTGELFF | . | TRBJ2-2 | . | TRBV5-1
TGTGCCAGCAGCGTAGGGGCAGGGAACACTGAAGCTTTCTTT | CASSVGAGNTEAFF | . | TRBJ1-1 | . | TRBV9
TGTGCCAGCAGCTTACAAGGCGGGAGGGATCAGCCCCAGCATTTT | CASSLQGGRDQPQHF | once | TRBJ1-5 | . | TRBV7-9
TGCGCCAGCAGCTTGGGTGGCAATTTGGGCTACACCTTC | CASSLGGNLGYTF | . | TRBJ1-2 | . | TRBV5-1
TGTGCCAGCAGTTACTCGATTTTATCCGGGTTAGGTCGGAACACTGAAGCTTTCTTT | CASSYSILSGLGRNTEAFF | few | TRBJ1-1 | . | TRBV6-2/TRBV6-3
TGTGCCAGCAGCCAAGATTGGGGGCAGGGTGGAAACGAGCAGTACTTC | CASSQDWGQGGNEQYF | . | TRBJ2-7 | . | TRBV14
TGTGCCAGCAGGTCCGGGACAGGCGCCTATGGCTACACCTTC | CASRSGTGAYGYTF | . | TRBJ1-2 | TRBD1 | TRBV28
TGTGCCAGCAGCCTAGGGGGCGCGTCTTACAATGAGCAGTTCTTC | CASSLGGASYNEQFF | . | TRBJ2-1 | TRBD1 | TRBV5-4
TGTGCCAGCAGTCCCCCGCTACTGCGGGGGTCGAAGTCCCAGTACTTC | CASSPPLLRGSKSQYF | . | TRBJ2-5 | TRBD2 | TRBV27
TGTGCCAGCAGCCGGGGACAGGGAGATCAGCCCCAGCATTTT | CASSRGQGDQPQHF | . | TRBJ1-5 | TRBD1 | TRBV5-8
TGTGCCAGCAGCCAGCGACTAGCGGGAACCGGGGAGCTGTTTTTT | CASSQRLAGTGELFF | . | TRBJ2-2 | TRBD2 | TRBV6-5
TGTGCCTGGAGTCACAGCCTCGGCTACACCTTC | CAWSHSLGYTF | few | TRBJ1-2 | . | TRBV30
TGCAGTGCTAGTAACGGTCTGTCCTACGAGCAGTACTTC | CSASNGLSYEQYF | . | TRBJ2-7 | . | TRBV20-1
TGTGCCAGCCTACAGGGGGCGAAGAACAATCAGCCCCAGCATTTT | CASLQGAKNNQPQHF | . | TRBJ1-5 | TRBD1 | TRBV19
TGTGCCAGCAGCTTCCGGGACAGCCGGATCGAGCAGTACTTC | CASSFRDSRIEQYF | many | TRBJ2-7 | TRBD1 | TRBV11-2
TGTGCCAGCAGCCAGGAACAAGGACCGGGGGATTCACCCCTCCACTTT | CASSQEQGPGDSPLHF | . | TRBJ1-6 | . | TRBV14
TGTGCCAGCAGCTTAGCGCGCGGAGGGGTTGGCAATGAGCAGTTCTTC | CASSLARGGVGNEQFF | . | TRBJ2-1 | . | TRBV7-2
TGTGCCAGCAGGCCCCGGGCGGGGGCCTGGAATGAGCAGTTCTTC | CASRPRAGAWNEQFF | . | TRBJ2-1 | . | TRBV6-5
TGTGCCAGCTCTCCTACAGGGCCCTTAAGGGATGAGCAGTTCTTC | CASSPTGPLRDEQFF | once | TRBJ2-1 | . | TRBV18
TGTGCCAGTAGTAGACCGGGACAGCTCTCCTACGAGCAGTACTTC | CASSRPGQLSYEQYF | . | TRBJ2-7 | TRBD1 | TRBV19
TGTGCCAGCTCACTTTGGGGTCTCGGGAGGAGCTCCTACGAGCAGTACTTC | CASSLWGLGRSSYEQYF | . | TRBJ2-7 | TRBD2 | TRBV18
TGTGCCAGCAGCTTGGGACAATACTATGGCTACACCTTC | CASSLGQYYGYTF | . | TRBJ1-2 | . | TRBV7-8
TGTGCCAGTAGTACCTCCGGGTCCCTCACTGAAGCTTTCTTT | CASSTSGSLTEAFF | . | TRBJ1-1 | . | TRBV19
TGTGCCAGCAGTTTCATGGACACCAATCAGCCCCAGCATTTT | CASSFMDTNQPQHF | . | TRBJ1-5 | . | TRBV6-6
TGTGCCACCAGCACCCAGGAACCTGGAACTAATGAAAAACTGTTTTTT | CATSTQEPGTNEKLFF | . | TRBJ1-4 | . | TRBV15
TGTGCCAGCTCACGGGATCAGCGGGAGGAGTATTCGACCGGGGAGCTGTTTTTT | CASSRDQREEYSTGELFF | once | TRBJ2-2 | TRBD2 | TRBV18